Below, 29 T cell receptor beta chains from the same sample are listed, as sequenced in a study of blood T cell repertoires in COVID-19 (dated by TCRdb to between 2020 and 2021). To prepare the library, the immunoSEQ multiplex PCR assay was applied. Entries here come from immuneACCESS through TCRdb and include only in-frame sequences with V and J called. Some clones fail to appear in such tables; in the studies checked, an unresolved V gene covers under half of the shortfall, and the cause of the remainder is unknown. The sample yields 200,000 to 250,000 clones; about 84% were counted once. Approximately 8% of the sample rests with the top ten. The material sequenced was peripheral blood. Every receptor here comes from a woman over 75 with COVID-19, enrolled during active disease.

CDR3 residues: CASSFAGANTGELFF. The CDR3 nucleotides read TGTGCCAGCAGCTTCGCGGGGGCCAACACCGGGGAGCTGTTTTTT. The J gene is TRBJ2-2, the V gene TRBV7-8, with a tentative D call TRBD2 (7 bases). The CDR3 has 15 residues. The ends were cut back, 3 bases at V and 2 bases at J, with 10 bases in the middle. From germline, CDR1 is SGHVS and CDR2 FQNEAQ.

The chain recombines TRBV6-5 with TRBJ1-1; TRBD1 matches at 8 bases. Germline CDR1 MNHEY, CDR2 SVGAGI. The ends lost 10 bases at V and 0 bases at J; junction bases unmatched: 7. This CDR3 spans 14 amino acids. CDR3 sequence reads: CATRGQGMNTEAFF. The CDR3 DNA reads TGTGCCACCCGCGGACAGGGAATGAACACTGAAGCTTTCTTT.

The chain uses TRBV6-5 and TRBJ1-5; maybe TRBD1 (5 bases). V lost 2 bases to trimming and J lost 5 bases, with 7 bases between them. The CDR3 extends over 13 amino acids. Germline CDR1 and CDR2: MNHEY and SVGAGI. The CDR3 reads CASSYGRDQPQHF. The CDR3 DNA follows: TGTGCCAGCAGTTACGGCAGGGATCAGCCCCAGCATTTT.

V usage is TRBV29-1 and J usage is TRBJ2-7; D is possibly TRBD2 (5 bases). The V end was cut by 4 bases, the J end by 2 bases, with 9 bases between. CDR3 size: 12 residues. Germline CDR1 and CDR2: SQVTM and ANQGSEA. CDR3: CSVVIATYEQYF. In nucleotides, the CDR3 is TGCAGCGTTGTCATAGCGACCTACGAGCAGTACTTC.

The CDR3 DNA reads TGTGCCAGCAAGGGGGCGTCGGCGGGAGGTGAAAAACTGTTTTTT. Its protein product is CASKGASAGGEKLFF. The chain links TRBV2 to TRBJ1-4, with 7 bases identical to TRBD1. Trimming at V came to 7 bases and at J to 7 bases, leaving 12 bases not matched to a gene. Germline CDR1 reads SNHLY; CDR2 reads FYNNEI. This CDR3 contains 15 residues.

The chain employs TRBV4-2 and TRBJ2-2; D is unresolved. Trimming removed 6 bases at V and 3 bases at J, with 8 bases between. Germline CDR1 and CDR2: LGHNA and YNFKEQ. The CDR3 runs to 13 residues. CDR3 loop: CASSPTHTGELFF. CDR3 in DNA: TGTGCCAGCAGTCCTACCCACACCGGGGAGCTGTTTTTT.

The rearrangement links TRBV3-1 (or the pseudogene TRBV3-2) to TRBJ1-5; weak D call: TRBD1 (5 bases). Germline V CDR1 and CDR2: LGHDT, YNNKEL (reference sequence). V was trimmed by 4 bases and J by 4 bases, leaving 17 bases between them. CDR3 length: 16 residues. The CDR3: CASSLSAAGLNQPQHF. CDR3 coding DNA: TGTGCCAGCAGCCTTTCAGCCGCAGGGCTAAATCAGCCCCAGCATTTT.

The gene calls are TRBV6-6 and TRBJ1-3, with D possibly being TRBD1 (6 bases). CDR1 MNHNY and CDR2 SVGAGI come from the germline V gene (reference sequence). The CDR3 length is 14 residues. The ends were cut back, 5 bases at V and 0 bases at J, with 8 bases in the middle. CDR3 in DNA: TGTGCCAGCAGTACAGGGCTCTCTGGAAACACCATATATTTT. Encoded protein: CASSTGLSGNTIYF.

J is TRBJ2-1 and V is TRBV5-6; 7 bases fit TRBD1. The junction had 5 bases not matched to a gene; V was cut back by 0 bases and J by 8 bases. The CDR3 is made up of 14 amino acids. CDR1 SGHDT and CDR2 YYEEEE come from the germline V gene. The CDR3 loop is CASSLGQGVDEQFF. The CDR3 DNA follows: TGTGCCAGCAGCTTGGGACAGGGTGTAGATGAGCAGTTCTTC.

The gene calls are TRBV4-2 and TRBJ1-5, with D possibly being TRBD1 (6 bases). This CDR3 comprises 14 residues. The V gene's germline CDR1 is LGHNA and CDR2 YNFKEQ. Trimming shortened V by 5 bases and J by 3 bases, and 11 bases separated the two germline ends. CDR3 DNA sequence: TGTGCCAGCAGCGTCACAGGGCCCAATCAGCCCCAGCATTTT. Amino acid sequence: CASSVTGPNQPQHF.

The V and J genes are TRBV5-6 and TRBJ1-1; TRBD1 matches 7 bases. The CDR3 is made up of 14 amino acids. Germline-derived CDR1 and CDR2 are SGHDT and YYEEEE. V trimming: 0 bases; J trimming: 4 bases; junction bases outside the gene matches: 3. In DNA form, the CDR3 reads TGTGCCAGCAGCTTGGGACAGGGTGGCACTGAAGCTTTCTTT. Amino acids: CASSLGQGGTEAFF.

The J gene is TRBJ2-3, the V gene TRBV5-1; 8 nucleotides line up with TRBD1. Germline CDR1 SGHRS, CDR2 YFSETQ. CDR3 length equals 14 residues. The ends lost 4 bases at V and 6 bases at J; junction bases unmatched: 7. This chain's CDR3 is CASSDRGFMDTQYF. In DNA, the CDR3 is TGCGCCAGCAGCGACAGGGGTTTTATGGATACGCAGTATTTT.

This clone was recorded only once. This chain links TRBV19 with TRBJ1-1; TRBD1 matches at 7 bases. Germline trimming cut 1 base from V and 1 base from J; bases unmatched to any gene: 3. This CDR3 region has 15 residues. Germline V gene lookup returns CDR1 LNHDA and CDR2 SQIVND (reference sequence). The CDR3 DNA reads TGTGCCAGTAGTATAGGGGACAGAAGGAACACTGAAGCTTTCTTT. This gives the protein CASSIGDRRNTEAFF. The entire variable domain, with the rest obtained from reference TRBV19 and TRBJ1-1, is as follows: DGGITQSPKYLFRKEGQNVTLSCEQNLNHDAMYWYRQDPGQGLRLIYYSQIVNDFQKGDIAEGYSVSREKKESFPLTVTSAQKNPTAFYLCASSIGDRRNTEAFFGQGTRLTVV.

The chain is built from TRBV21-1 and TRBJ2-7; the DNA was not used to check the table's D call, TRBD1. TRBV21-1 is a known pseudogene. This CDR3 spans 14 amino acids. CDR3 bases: TGTGCCAGCAGCAAAGAGGGGACAGGGTACGAGCAGTACTTC. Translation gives CASSKEGTGYEQYF.

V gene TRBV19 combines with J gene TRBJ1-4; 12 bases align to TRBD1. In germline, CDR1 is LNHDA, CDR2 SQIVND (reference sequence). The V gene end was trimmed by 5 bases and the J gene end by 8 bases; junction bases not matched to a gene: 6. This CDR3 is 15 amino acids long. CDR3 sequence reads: CASSAGTGGTEKLFF. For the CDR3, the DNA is TGTGCCAGTAGTGCGGGGACAGGGGGCACAGAAAAACTGTTTTTT.

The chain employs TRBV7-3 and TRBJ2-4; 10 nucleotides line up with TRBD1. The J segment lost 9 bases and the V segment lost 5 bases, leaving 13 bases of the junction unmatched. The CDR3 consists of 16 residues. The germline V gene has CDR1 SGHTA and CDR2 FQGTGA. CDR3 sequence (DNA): TGTGCCAGCAGCCAGAATCCGAGGGGGACAGGGGCCATTCAGTACTTC. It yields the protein CASSQNPRGTGAIQYF.

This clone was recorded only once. DNA for the CDR3: TGCGCCAGCAGCTTGGCCTCAACGGGACAGGCCTACGAGCAGTACTTC. It codes for CASSLASTGQAYEQYF. The genes are TRBV5-1 and TRBJ2-7; 8 bases fit TRBD1. Germline CDR1 and CDR2: SGHRS and YFSETQ. With 0 bases clipped from V and 2 bases from J, the junction kept 7 bases outside the gene matches. The CDR3 consists of 16 residues.

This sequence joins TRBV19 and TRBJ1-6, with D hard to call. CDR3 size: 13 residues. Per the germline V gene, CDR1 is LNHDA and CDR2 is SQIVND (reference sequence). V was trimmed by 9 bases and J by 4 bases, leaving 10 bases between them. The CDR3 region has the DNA TGTGCCAGCGAAGACTCATATAATTCACCCCTCCACTTT. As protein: CASEDSYNSPLHF. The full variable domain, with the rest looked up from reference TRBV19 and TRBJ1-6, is DGGITQSPKYLFRKEGQNVTLSCEQNLNHDAMYWYRQDPGQGLRLIYYSQIVNDFQKGDIAEGYSVSREKKESFPLTVTSAQKNPTAFYLCASEDSYNSPLHFGNGTRLTVT.

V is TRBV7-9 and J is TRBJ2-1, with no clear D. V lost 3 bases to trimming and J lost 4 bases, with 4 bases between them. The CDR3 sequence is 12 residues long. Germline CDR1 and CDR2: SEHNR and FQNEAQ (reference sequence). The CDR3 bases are TGTGCCAGCAGCTTTCCGTACAATGAGCAGTTCTTC. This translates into CASSFPYNEQFF.

CDR3 protein: CASSQGGNKQFF. The CDR3 nucleotides are TGTGCCAGCAGCCAGGGGGGTAATAAGCAGTTCTTC. The rearrangement joins TRBV3-1 (or the pseudogene TRBV3-2) to TRBJ2-1, with D possibly being TRBD2 (6 bases). V was cut by 3 bases and J by 11 bases, with 11 bases left in between. Looked up from germline, CDR1 is LGHDT and CDR2 is YNNKEL (reference sequence). The CDR3 is 12 residues long.

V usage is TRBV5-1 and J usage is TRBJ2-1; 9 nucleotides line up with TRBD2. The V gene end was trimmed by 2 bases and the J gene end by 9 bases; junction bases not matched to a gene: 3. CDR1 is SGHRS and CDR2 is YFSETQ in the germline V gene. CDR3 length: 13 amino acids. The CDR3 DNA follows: TGCGCCAGCAGCTTTAGCGGGAGTTCTGAGCAGTTCTTC. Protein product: CASSFSGSSEQFF.

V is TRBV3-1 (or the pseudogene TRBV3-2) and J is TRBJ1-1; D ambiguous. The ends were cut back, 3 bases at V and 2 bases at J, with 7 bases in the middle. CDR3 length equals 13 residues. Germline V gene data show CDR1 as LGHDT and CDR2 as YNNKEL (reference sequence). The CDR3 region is CASSQATNTEAFF. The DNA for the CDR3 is TGTGCCAGCAGCCAGGCGACAAACACTGAAGCTTTCTTT.

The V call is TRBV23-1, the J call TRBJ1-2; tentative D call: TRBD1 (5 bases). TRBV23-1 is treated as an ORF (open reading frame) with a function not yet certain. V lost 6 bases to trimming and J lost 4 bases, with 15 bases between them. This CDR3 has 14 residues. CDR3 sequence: CASSYRPERYGYTF. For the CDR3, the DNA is TGCGCCAGCAGCTACAGGCCCGAGCGCTATGGCTACACCTTC.

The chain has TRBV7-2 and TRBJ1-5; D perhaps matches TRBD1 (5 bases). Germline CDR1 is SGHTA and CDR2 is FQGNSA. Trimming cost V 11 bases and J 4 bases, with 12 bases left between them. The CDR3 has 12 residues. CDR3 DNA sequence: TGTGCCGGAGGGGACGGGAATCAGCCCCAGCATTTT. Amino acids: CAGGDGNQPQHF.

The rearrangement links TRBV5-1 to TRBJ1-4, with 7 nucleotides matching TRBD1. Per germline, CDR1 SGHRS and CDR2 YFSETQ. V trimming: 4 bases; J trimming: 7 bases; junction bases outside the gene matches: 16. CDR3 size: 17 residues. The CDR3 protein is CASSPGTAANVGEKLFF. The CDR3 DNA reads TGCGCCAGCAGCCCAGGGACAGCCGCCAACGTGGGTGAAAAACTGTTTTTT.

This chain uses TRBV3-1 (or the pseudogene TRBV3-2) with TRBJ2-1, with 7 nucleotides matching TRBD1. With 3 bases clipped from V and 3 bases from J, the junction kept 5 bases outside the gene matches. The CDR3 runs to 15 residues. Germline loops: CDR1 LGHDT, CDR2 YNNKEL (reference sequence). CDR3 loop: CASSHSGTDYNEQFF. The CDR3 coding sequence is TGTGCCAGCAGCCACTCCGGGACAGACTACAATGAGCAGTTCTTC.

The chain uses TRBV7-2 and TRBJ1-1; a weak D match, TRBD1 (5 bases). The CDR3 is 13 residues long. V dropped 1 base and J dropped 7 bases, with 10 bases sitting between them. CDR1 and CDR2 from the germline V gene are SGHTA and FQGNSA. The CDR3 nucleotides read TGTGCCAGCAGCTTAGTCGGGCAGGGTGAAGCTTTCTTT. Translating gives CASSLVGQGEAFF.

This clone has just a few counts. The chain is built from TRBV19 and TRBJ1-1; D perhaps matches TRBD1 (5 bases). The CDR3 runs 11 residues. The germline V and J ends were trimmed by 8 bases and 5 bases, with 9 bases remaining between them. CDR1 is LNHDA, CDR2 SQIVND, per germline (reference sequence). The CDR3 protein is CASAGGTEAFF. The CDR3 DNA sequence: TGTGCCAGTGCGGGGGGGACTGAAGCTTTCTTT.

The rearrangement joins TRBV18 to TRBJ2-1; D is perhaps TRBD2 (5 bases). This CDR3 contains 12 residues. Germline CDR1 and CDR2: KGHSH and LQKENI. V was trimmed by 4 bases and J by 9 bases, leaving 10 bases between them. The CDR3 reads CASSHPGVEQFF. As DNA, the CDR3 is TGTGCCAGCTCACACCCCGGGGTTGAGCAGTTCTTC.